The 17 T cell receptor beta chains reported below all come from one sample, sequenced in a study of blood T cell repertoires in COVID-19. Measured with immunoSEQ multiplex PCR; TCRdb has only the in-frame clones, and not every one. The sample yields around 64,000 clones, around 80% seen once. Sequencing input: peripheral blood. The receptors here all came from a man in his 60s with acute or convalescent COVID-19.

The gene calls are TRBV5-8 and TRBJ2-1; 11 bases are shared with TRBD1. Germline assignment: CDR1 SGHTS and CDR2 YDEGEE. The ends lost 3 bases at V and 9 bases at J; junction bases unmatched: 8. The CDR3 covers 15 residues. CDR3 loop: CASSSDGTGGGEQFF. Written as DNA, the CDR3 is TGTGCCAGCAGCTCAGATGGGACAGGGGGTGGTGAGCAGTTCTTC.

The rearrangement links TRBV2 to TRBJ2-5; D is unclear. This CDR3 has 14 residues. Trimming pared 7 bases from V and 4 bases from J, leaving 16 bases between. CDR1 SNHLY and CDR2 FYNNEI come from the germline V gene. The CDR3 nucleotides read TGTGCCAGCAATAGGTCCCCGGCGGCAGAGACCCAGTACTTC. Its translation is CASNRSPAAETQYF.

The count of this clone is one. This CDR3 is CASPPSGRRSDTQYF. CDR3 coding DNA: TGTGCCAGTCCCCCTAGCGGGAGGCGGTCGGATACGCAGTATTTT. V is TRBV28 and J is TRBJ2-3, with 11 bases fitting TRBD2. This CDR3 is 15 amino acids long. Trimming took 9 bases from V and 6 from J; bases not matched to a gene: 11. The germline CDR1 and CDR2 sequences are MDHEN and SYDVKM. Drawing the rest from reference TRBV28 and TRBJ2-3, the complete variable domain is DVKVTQSSRYLVKRTGEKVFLECVQDMDHENMFWYRQDPGLGLRLIYFSYDVKMKEKGDIPEGYSVSREKKERFSLILESASTNQTSMYLCASPPSGRRSDTQYFGPGTRLTVL.

The rearrangement links TRBV30 to TRBJ2-7; unclear D gene. V was clipped by 2 bases and J by 4 bases, with 15 bases between them. Germline values: CDR1 GTSNPN, CDR2 SVGIG (reference sequence). The CDR3 contains 14 residues. The chain's CDR3 is CAWSLDWIDYEQYF. The CDR3 DNA reads as TGTGCCTGGAGTCTCGACTGGATAGATTACGAGCAGTACTTC.

The count of this clone is one. The chain joins TRBV3-1 (or the pseudogene TRBV3-2) to TRBJ2-7; 7 bases are shared with TRBD2. Germline V CDR1 and CDR2: LGHDT, YNNKEL (reference sequence). After removal of 0 bases from V and 4 bases from J, the junction contained 12 bases not matched to a gene. The CDR3 totals 17 residues. CDR3 in DNA: TGTGCCAGCAGCCAAGAAGTGGTATGGGGGGGTAGGTACGAGCAGTACTTC. Protein: CASSQEVVWGGRYEQYF.

The chain recombines TRBV27 with TRBJ1-5, with D maybe TRBD1 (5 bases). V lost 2 bases to trimming and J lost 5 bases, with 10 bases between them. The CDR3 runs 14 residues. Germline values: CDR1 MNHEY, CDR2 SMNVEV (reference sequence). The CDR3 protein is CASSLGQGYQPQHF. CDR3 nucleotides: TGTGCCAGCAGTTTAGGGCAGGGATATCAGCCCCAGCATTTT.

The chain is built from TRBV28 and TRBJ2-2; tentatively, D is TRBD1 (6 bases). V was pared by 4 bases and J by 4 bases, with 13 bases between. Germline loops: CDR1 MDHEN, CDR2 SYDVKM. This CDR3 has 15 residues. The CDR3 here is CASSSPGVPTGELFF. CDR3 DNA sequence: TGTGCCAGCAGTTCCCCAGGGGTTCCCACCGGGGAGCTGTTTTTT.

The J gene is TRBJ2-7, the V gene TRBV27; 11 nucleotides agree with TRBD2. Germline V lookup: CDR1 MNHEY, CDR2 SMNVEV (reference sequence). This CDR3 has 14 residues. V gave up 4 bases and J gave up 3 bases; unmatched junction bases: 2. CDR3 nucleotides: TGTGCCAGCAGTTCGGGACTAGCGGTCTACGAGCAGTACTTC. Translating gives CASSSGLAVYEQYF.

The gene calls are TRBV6-5 and TRBJ2-5; D unresolved. This CDR3 has 14 residues. Germline CDR1 reads MNHEY; CDR2 reads SVGAGI. The germline V and J ends were trimmed by 5 bases and 4 bases, with 14 bases remaining between them. As DNA, the CDR3 is TGTGCCAGCAGTCTAAACTATTTGGGAGAGACCCAGTACTTC. Protein: CASSLNYLGETQYF.

The rearrangement uses TRBV7-2 and TRBJ2-5, with 10 bases identical to TRBD2. The CDR3 has 17 amino acids. The trim removed 5 bases at V and 3 bases at J, leaving 12 bases unmatched. The germline CDR1 and CDR2 sequences are SGHTA and FQGNSA. CDR3 loop: CASSQVSLLAGKETQYF. For the CDR3, the DNA is TGTGCCAGCAGCCAGGTGTCCCTACTAGCGGGAAAAGAGACCCAGTACTTC.

This rearrangement joins TRBV7-9 to TRBJ2-3; D may be TRBD2 (6 bases). Between the trimmed V and J ends, which lost 3 bases and 1 base, there was a span of 8 bases. The germline gives CDR1 SEHNR, CDR2 FQNEAQ (reference sequence). The CDR3 has 14 residues. This chain's CDR3 is CASSFIAGTDTQYF. CDR3 in DNA: TGTGCCAGCAGCTTTATAGCGGGCACAGATACGCAGTATTTT.

The V and J genes are TRBV4-2 and TRBJ2-2; possibly TRBD2 for D (6 bases). The CDR3 runs 15 residues. V dropped 1 base and J dropped 6 bases, with 12 bases sitting between them. Germline values: CDR1 LGHNA, CDR2 YNFKEQ. The CDR3: CASSQVSGASGELFF. CDR3 bases: TGTGCCAGCAGCCAAGTCTCGGGAGCATCCGGGGAGCTGTTTTTT.

This sequence joins TRBV14 and TRBJ2-5, with a possible D match to TRBD2 (6 bases). V lost 5 bases to trimming and J lost 4 bases, with 11 bases between them. The CDR3 extends over 13 amino acids. Germline-derived CDR1 and CDR2 are SGHDN and FVKESK. CDR3 in amino acids: CASSFGAGETQYF. The CDR3 coding sequence is TGTGCCAGCAGCTTCGGAGCGGGAGAGACCCAGTACTTC.

The chain links TRBV4-3 to TRBJ1-2; weak D call: TRBD1 (6 bases). V gave up 5 bases and J gave up 4 bases, with 17 bases separating them. CDR3 length equals 15 residues. Germline V CDR1 and CDR2: LGHNA, YSLEER. CDR3 region: CASSSPLTGGYGYTF. CDR3 nucleotides: TGCGCCAGCAGCTCGCCACTGACAGGTGGCTATGGCTACACCTTC.

The sample holds one count of this clone. The rearrangement links TRBV7-2 to TRBJ2-3; TRBD2 matches 11 bases. Germline V gene data show CDR1 as SGHTA and CDR2 as FQGNSA. The CDR3 extends over 15 amino acids. Trimming at V came to 4 bases and at J to 6 bases, leaving 6 bases not matched to a gene. The CDR3 DNA is TGTGCCAGCAGCTCCAGACTAGCGGGGTCGGATACGCAGTATTTT. Protein sequence: CASSSRLAGSDTQYF. The whole variable domain, remainder taken from reference TRBV7-2 and TRBJ2-3, is GAGVSQSPSNKVTEKGKDVELRCDPISGHTALYWYRQSLGQGLEFLIYFQGNSAPDKSGLPSDRFSAERTGGSVSTLTIQRTQQEDSAVYLCASSSRLAGSDTQYFGPGTRLTVL.

This clone was seen only a few times. The rearrangement joins TRBV12-3 or TRBV12-4 to TRBJ1-2, with D unclear. The CDR3 runs to 11 residues. V dropped 0 bases and J dropped 7 bases, with 3 bases sitting between them. CDR3 sequence reads: CASSLASGYTF. Written as DNA, the CDR3 is TGTGCCAGCAGTTTAGCGAGTGGCTACACCTTC.

The V call is TRBV10-1, the J call TRBJ1-2; 7 bases fit TRBD1. J was trimmed by 7 bases and V by 7 bases; bases with no gene match: 6. The germline CDR1 and CDR2 sequences are WNHNN and SYGVQD (reference sequence). CDR3 length: 12 amino acids. CDR3 region: CASTTTGTGYTF. DNA of the CDR3: TGCGCCAGCACTACGACAGGGACTGGCTACACCTTC.